Shown below are 22 T cell receptor beta chains from a single sample sequenced in a study of cytomegalovirus exposure and HLA in healthy donors. 60 Vbeta and 13 Jbeta primers were used in PCR. Here immunoSEQ multiplex PCR was the method, and the copy in TCRdb shows in-frame clones only, minus some. The sample has approximately 130,000 clones, 70% to 85% seen once. Material: PBMCs. The source of these receptors is a woman between 55 and 75 years old in good health and CMV-seropositive.

J is TRBJ1-2 and V is TRBV18; D might be TRBD1 (5 bases). The V gene lost 3 bases and the J gene lost 6 bases, with 20 bases spanning the gap. This CDR3 region has 16 residues. Germline V gene lookup returns CDR1 KGHSH and CDR2 LQKENI. CDR3 DNA sequence: TGTGCCAGCTCACCCCCCTCGACAGTAAGTCGGGATGGCTACACCTTC. Its protein is CASSPPSTVSRDGYTF.

V and J are TRBV6-1 and TRBJ2-1; TRBD2 aligns across 8 bases. Germline V gene sequence: CDR1 MNHNS, CDR2 SASEGT. V gave up 0 bases and J gave up 9 bases; unmatched junction bases: 13. The CDR3 totals 17 residues. The CDR3 DNA reads as TGTGCCAGCAGTGAAGCATCCGGGGGGGCCTCTGGAGGTGAGCAGTTCTTC. Protein product: CASSEASGGASGGEQFF.

The chain has TRBV7-9 and TRBJ2-5; 7 bases are a match to TRBD1. V lost 7 bases and J lost 3; bases outside the gene matches: 2. CDR3 length: 12 residues. The germline V gene has CDR1 SEHNR and CDR2 FQNEAQ (reference sequence). CDR3: CASITGEETQYF. CDR3 DNA sequence: TGTGCCAGCATCACAGGGGAAGAGACCCAGTACTTC.

The chain links TRBV28 to TRBJ1-1; no clear D gene. Trimming shortened V by 3 bases and J by 0 bases, and 11 bases separated the two germline ends. From germline, CDR1 is MDHEN and CDR2 SYDVKM. This CDR3 spans 15 amino acids. The CDR3: CASSLIGEMNTEAFF. The CDR3 DNA reads as TGTGCCAGCAGTTTGATCGGGGAGATGAACACTGAAGCTTTCTTT.

This chain connects TRBV28 to TRBJ1-5; 9 bases map to TRBD1. The CDR3 is 16 residues long. Germline V gene sequence: CDR1 MDHEN, CDR2 SYDVKM. V gave up 7 bases and J gave up 0 bases; unmatched junction bases: 7. CDR3 DNA: TGTGCCAGCATTCCGGGACAGGGAGATAGCAATCAGCCCCAGCATTTT. It is translated as CASIPGQGDSNQPQHF. Full variable domain (rest looked up from reference TRBV28 and TRBJ1-5): DVKVTQSSRYLVKRTGEKVFLECVQDMDHENMFWYRQDPGLGLRLIYFSYDVKMKEKGDIPEGYSVSREKKERFSLILESASTNQTSMYLCASIPGQGDSNQPQHFGDGTRLSIL.

The CDR3 spells CASTPRRPIEAFF. CDR3 sequence (DNA): TGTGCCAGCACCCCGCGCAGGCCCATCGAAGCTTTCTTT. The rearrangement joins TRBV2 to TRBJ1-1; no reliable D call. Trimming cost V 7 bases and J 8 bases, with 17 bases left between them. CDR3 size: 13 residues. Germline-derived CDR1 and CDR2 are SNHLY and FYNNEI.

Worth noting for this clone: One junction end disagrees with the germline gene, perhaps due to a read error. This sequence joins TRBV6-1 and TRBJ1-6, with D tentatively TRBD1 (5 bases). Germline CDR1 reads MNHNS; CDR2 reads SASEGT. The CDR3 spans 17 residues. CDR3 protein: CDSSEVGGSSYNSPLHF. As DNA, the CDR3 is TGTGACAGCAGTGAAGTTGGGGGGAGCTCCTATAATTCACCCCTCCACTTT.

The genes are TRBV7-9 and TRBJ1-2, with D perhaps matching TRBD1 (5 bases). CDR1 is SEHNR and CDR2 is FQNEAQ in the germline V gene (reference sequence). The CDR3 has 15 residues. The V and J ends lost 4 bases and 2 bases respectively, with 14 bases between them. CDR3 loop: CASSSVDGANYGYTF. In DNA form, the CDR3 reads TGTGCCAGCAGCTCAGTAGATGGGGCCAACTATGGCTACACCTTC.

This clone has a handful of counts. The genes are TRBV6-1 and TRBJ1-4; tentative D call: TRBD1 (5 bases). Trimming removed 6 bases from V and 3 bases from J, with 11 bases in between. CDR3 size: 14 residues. The germline CDR1 and CDR2 sequences are MNHNS and SASEGT. The CDR3 DNA sequence: TGTGCCAGCAGACCGACAGTCGCTAATGAAAAACTGTTTTTT. Amino acids: CASRPTVANEKLFF.

The rearrangement uses TRBV27 and TRBJ1-2; 9 bases fit TRBD1. This CDR3 has 13 residues. Germline loops: CDR1 MNHEY, CDR2 SMNVEV (reference sequence). Trimming cost V 4 bases and J 8 bases; bases outside gene matches: 5. Here the CDR3 reads CASSSVTGGGYTF. CDR3 sequence (DNA): TGTGCCAGCAGTTCCGTTACAGGGGGCGGCTACACCTTC.

This clone came up a few times. This chain uses TRBV5-1 with TRBJ2-3, with D perhaps TRBD1 (6 bases). The length of the CDR3 is 14 residues. Germline V gene data show CDR1 as SGHRS and CDR2 as YFSETQ. The ends were cut back, 2 bases at V and 5 bases at J, with 12 bases in the middle. CDR3 in amino acids: CASSLYEGEDTQYF. The CDR3 region has the DNA TGCGCCAGCAGCTTATACGAGGGGGAAGATACGCAGTATTTT.

The CDR3 reads CASSPYGYTF. For the CDR3, the DNA is TGTGCCAGCAGCCCGTATGGCTACACCTTC. This rearrangement joins TRBV7-9 to TRBJ1-2; no firm D call. Germline V gene lookup returns CDR1 SEHNR and CDR2 FQNEAQ (reference sequence). Trimming took off 5 bases at V and 5 bases at J, with 3 bases between the two ends. The CDR3 extends over 10 amino acids.

There are a few counts of this clone. The V and J genes are TRBV5-6 and TRBJ1-2; D is unclear. The V gene lost 0 bases and the J gene lost 14 bases, with 14 bases spanning the gap. CDR3 length: 12 residues. In germline, CDR1 is SGHDT, CDR2 YYEEEE. The DNA of the CDR3 is TGTGCCAGCAGCTTGGTCGAGTCTTTATGGACCTTC. Protein: CASSLVESLWTF.

The chain employs TRBV5-1 and TRBJ1-3; 8 nucleotides align to TRBD1. The ends lost 4 bases at V and 4 bases at J; junction bases unmatched: 4. CDR1 SGHRS and CDR2 YFSETQ come from the germline V gene. The CDR3 extends over 14 amino acids. As DNA, the CDR3 is TGCGCCAGCAGCCCGACAGGGGCCGGAAACACCATATATTTT. As protein: CASSPTGAGNTIYF.

The V gene is TRBV7-6, the J gene TRBJ2-2; possible D gene TRBD2, 6 bases. The CDR3 has 17 amino acids. Germline values: CDR1 SGHVS, CDR2 FNYEAQ. V was pared by 0 bases and J by 3 bases, with 14 bases between. In DNA form, the CDR3 reads TGTGCCAGCAGCTTAGCGAGTTCGTGGGGGGACACCGGGGAGCTGTTTTTT. It codes for CASSLASSWGDTGELFF.

The chain carries TRBV9 and TRBJ2-3, with TRBD2 matching 8 bases. The ends lost 3 bases at V and 0 bases at J; junction bases unmatched: 3. CDR3 length equals 15 residues. Germline V CDR1 and CDR2: SGDLS, YYNGEE. The CDR3 loop reads CASSAAGASTDTQYF. CDR3 in DNA: TGTGCCAGCAGCGCAGCGGGGGCCAGCACAGATACGCAGTATTTT. Full variable domain (outside the CDR3, taken from reference TRBV9 and TRBJ2-3): DSGVTQTPKHLITATGQRVTLRCSPRSGDLSVYWYQQSLDQGLQFLIQYYNGEERAKGNILERFSAQQFPDLHSELNLSSLELGDSALYFCASSAAGASTDTQYFGPGTRLTVL.

This clone appeared once. The chain couples TRBV18 to TRBJ2-7; no clear D. Germline CDR1 is KGHSH and CDR2 is LQKENI. V lost 1 base and J 0 bases, leaving 16 bases between the germline ends. The CDR3 is made up of 17 amino acids. The CDR3 DNA sequence: TGTGCCAGCTCACCACAGCAAAGACCGGCTAGCTCCTACGAGCAGTACTTC. Translating gives CASSPQQRPASSYEQYF.

The chain links TRBV29-1 to TRBJ2-1; maybe TRBD2 (5 bases). Between the trimmed V and J ends, which lost 6 bases and 8 bases, there was a span of 20 bases. Germline CDR1 is SQVTM and CDR2 is ANQGSEA. CDR3 size: 14 residues. The CDR3 loop is CSVLPDRVRDEQFF. The CDR3, as DNA: TGCAGCGTACTCCCGGACCGAGTGAGGGATGAGCAGTTCTTC.

The rearrangement joins TRBV25-1 to TRBJ2-1; a weak D match, TRBD1 (6 bases). The germline gives CDR1 MGHDK, CDR2 SYGVNS. V shed 3 bases and J shed 2 bases, with 11 bases lying between them. CDR3 length: 15 amino acids. The CDR3 sequence is CASSDQGKPYNEQFF. For the CDR3, the DNA is TGTGCCAGCAGTGACCAGGGGAAGCCCTACAATGAGCAGTTCTTC.

J is TRBJ2-1 and V is TRBV10-3; 9 bases align to TRBD1. The V and J ends lost 4 bases and 10 bases, in that order; junction bases with no gene match: 5. Germline-derived CDR1 and CDR2 are ENHRY and SYGVKD. The CDR3 extends over 13 amino acids. CDR3 sequence: CAISGDREGEQFF. CDR3 sequence (DNA): TGTGCCATCAGTGGGGACAGGGAGGGCGAGCAGTTCTTC.

This sequence joins TRBV10-1 and TRBJ2-3; 7 positions agree with TRBD2. Germline CDR1 reads WNHNN; CDR2 reads SYGVQD (reference sequence). This CDR3 comprises 16 residues. J gave up 3 bases and V 4 bases, and 10 bases lay outside the gene matches. In nucleotides, the CDR3 is TGCGCCAGCAGTGCGTTCGGGGAGGGACCGACAGATACGCAGTATTTT. Amino acids: CASSAFGEGPTDTQYF.

The V gene is TRBV19, the J gene TRBJ2-5, with 7 bases matching TRBD1. Germline V gene data show CDR1 as LNHDA and CDR2 as SQIVND (reference sequence). The CDR3 totals 15 residues. V was clipped by 5 bases and J by 3 bases; unmatched bases: 9. The CDR3 region is CASSPRQGYKETQYF. CDR3 bases: TGTGCCAGTAGTCCGCGACAGGGCTACAAAGAGACCCAGTACTTC.